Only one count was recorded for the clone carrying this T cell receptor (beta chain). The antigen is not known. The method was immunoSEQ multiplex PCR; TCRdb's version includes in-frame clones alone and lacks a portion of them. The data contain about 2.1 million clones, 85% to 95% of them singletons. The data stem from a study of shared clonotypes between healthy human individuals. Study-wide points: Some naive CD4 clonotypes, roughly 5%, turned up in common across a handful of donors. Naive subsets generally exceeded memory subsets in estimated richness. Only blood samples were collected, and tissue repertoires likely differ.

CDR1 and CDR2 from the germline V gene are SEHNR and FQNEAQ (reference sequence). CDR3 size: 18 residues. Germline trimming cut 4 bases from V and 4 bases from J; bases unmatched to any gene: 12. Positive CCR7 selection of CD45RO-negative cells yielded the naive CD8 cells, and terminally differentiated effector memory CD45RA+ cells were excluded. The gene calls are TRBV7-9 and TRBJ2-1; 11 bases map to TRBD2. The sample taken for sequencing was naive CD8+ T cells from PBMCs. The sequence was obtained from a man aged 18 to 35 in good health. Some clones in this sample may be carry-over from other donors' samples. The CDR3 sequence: CASSSSGGNWELYNEQFF. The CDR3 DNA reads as TGTGCCAGCAGCTCTAGCGGGGGGAATTGGGAATTGTACAATGAGCAGTTCTTC.